These 21 T cell receptor beta chains were sequenced from one sample in a study of CD8+ T cells in alopecia areata. Stated treatment: oral pan-JAK inhibitor, 5-10 mg twice daily. Extraction and reverse transcription of RNA yielded cDNA as the sequencing template. The repertoire was sequenced with immunoSEQ multiplex PCR; TCRdb's copy has only in-frame clones and lacks some. The sample lists about 200,000 clones; more than 55% were seen once. Sequenced here: CD4+ T cells sorted from blood, sampled at week 49, from a patient treated with tofacitinib. The receptors here all came from a human donor with alopecia areata.

This chain joins TRBV30 and TRBJ2-5; TRBD2 is a possible D gene (6 bases). Between the trimmed V and J ends, which lost 0 bases and 5 bases, there was a span of 10 bases. CDR1 is GTSNPN and CDR2 is SVGIG in the germline V gene (reference sequence). This CDR3 comprises 13 residues. CDR3 nucleotide sequence: TGTGCCTGGAGTGTACACCGGGGGGAGACCCAGTACTTC. As protein: CAWSVHRGETQYF.

This chain links TRBV28 with TRBJ1-3; D unclear. The CDR3 contains 14 residues. V lost 7 bases and J lost 3, with 13 bases in between. The V gene's germline CDR1 is MDHEN and CDR2 SYDVKM. CDR3 sequence (DNA): TGTGCCAGCAACCCCGGACGCGATGGAAACACCATATATTTT. It specifies CASNPGRDGNTIYF.

In its sample, this clone was seen a few times. The chain uses TRBV28 and TRBJ2-4; 8 nucleotides line up with TRBD1. Trimming at V came to 6 bases and at J to 6 bases, leaving 13 bases not matched to a gene. Germline CDR1 and CDR2: MDHEN and SYDVKM. This CDR3 is built from 16 residues. CDR3 sequence: CASSTAGTGDGNIQYF. The CDR3 DNA sequence: TGTGCCAGCAGCACGGCCGGGACAGGCGATGGAAACATTCAGTACTTC.

The CDR3 here is CATSRDRSRGVGYTF. In DNA, the CDR3 is TGTGCCACCAGCAGAGATCGGTCCAGGGGGGTTGGCTACACCTTC. The rearrangement joins TRBV15 to TRBJ1-2, with 7 bases matching TRBD1. The CDR3 has 15 residues. With 0 bases clipped from V and 7 bases from J, the junction kept 8 bases outside the gene matches. Germline assignment: CDR1 LNHNV and CDR2 YYDKDF (reference sequence).

Worth noting for this clone: This sample also contains other DNA sequences that code for the same CDR3. V is TRBV29-1 and J is TRBJ1-1; weak D call: TRBD1 (5 bases). CDR3 size: 13 residues. V was cut by 6 bases and J by 0 bases, with 11 bases left in between. In germline, CDR1 is SQVTM, CDR2 ANQGSEA. CDR3 nucleotides: TGCAGCGTGGAGGGACGGCTGAACACTGAAGCTTTCTTT. It codes for CSVEGRLNTEAFF. The full variable domain, its missing parts supplied by reference TRBV29-1 and TRBJ1-1, is SAVISQKPSRDICQRGTSLTIQCQVDSQVTMMFWYRQQPGQSLTLIATANQGSEATYESGFVIDKFPISRPNLTFSTLTVSNMSPEDSSIYLCSVEGRLNTEAFFGQGTRLTVV.

This chain joins TRBV29-1 and TRBJ1-2; 8 bases map to TRBD1. CDR3 size: 14 residues. Germline values: CDR1 SQVTM, CDR2 ANQGSEA. The V gene end was trimmed by 7 bases and the J gene end by 0 bases; junction bases not matched to a gene: 7. CDR3 protein: CSAHDRGSNYGYTF. CDR3 DNA sequence: TGCAGCGCTCATGACAGGGGATCTAACTATGGCTACACCTTC.

The chain couples TRBV9 to TRBJ2-1; 11 bases map to TRBD2. From germline, CDR1 is SGDLS and CDR2 YYNGEE. Germline trimming cut 2 bases from V and 3 bases from J; bases unmatched to any gene: 1. The length of the CDR3 is 15 residues. CDR3 amino acids: CASSVSGGGYNEQFF. CDR3 DNA sequence: TGTGCCAGCAGCGTTAGCGGGGGGGGCTACAATGAGCAGTTCTTC.

This chain uses TRBV6-5 with TRBJ2-1; TRBD1 might be the D (5 bases). The CDR3 runs 15 residues. The ends were cut back, 2 bases at V and 7 bases at J, with 15 bases in the middle. The germline gives CDR1 MNHEY, CDR2 SVGAGI. The CDR3 DNA reads as TGTGCCAGCAGTTACACCCTCTTGGACAAGAATGAGCAGTTCTTC. This translates into CASSYTLLDKNEQFF.

The chain recombines TRBV29-1 with TRBJ1-2; D might be TRBD1 (6 bases). The CDR3 length is 13 residues. V lost 3 bases and J 8 bases, leaving 16 bases between the germline ends. CDR1 SQVTM and CDR2 ANQGSEA come from the germline V gene. CDR3 bases: TGCAGCGTTGATTTCGACAGGACAAGCGGCTACACCTTC. This codes for CSVDFDRTSGYTF.

This clone has a single count. This chain uses TRBV5-1 with TRBJ2-1; TRBD2 aligns across 8 bases. Germline V CDR1 and CDR2: SGHRS, YFSETQ. The CDR3 runs 18 residues. With V trimmed by 0 bases and J by 3 bases, 11 bases remained unmatched. CDR3 amino acids: CASSLELRGALFYNEQFF. The DNA of the CDR3 is TGCGCCAGCAGCTTGGAGTTGCGGGGGGCTCTCTTCTACAATGAGCAGTTCTTC.

This clone was counted between two and nine times. CDR3 sequence (DNA): TGTGCCAGCAGTGACTTGGGTTCCGAGCAGTACTTC. Amino acids: CASSDLGSEQYF. This chain uses TRBV25-1 with TRBJ2-7; D uncertain. V was pared by 3 bases and J by 6 bases, with 9 bases between. The CDR3 loop spans 12 amino acids. CDR1 and CDR2 from the germline V gene are MGHDK and SYGVNS.

The V call is TRBV29-1, the J call TRBJ2-1; unclear D gene. Trimming removed 3 bases from V and 0 bases from J, with 6 bases in between. CDR1 SQVTM and CDR2 ANQGSEA come from the germline V gene. CDR3 length: 13 amino acids. CDR3 sequence: CSVEVLSYNEQFF. In DNA form, the CDR3 reads TGCAGCGTTGAGGTTCTCTCCTACAATGAGCAGTTCTTC.

The J gene is TRBJ2-1, the V gene TRBV30, with a tentative D call TRBD2 (5 bases). This CDR3 region has 12 residues. V lost 3 bases to trimming and J lost 15 bases, with 18 bases between them. Germline V gives CDR1 GTSNPN, CDR2 SVGIG (reference sequence). CDR3 sequence (DNA): TGTGCCTGGAGCTCGGGAAATCCAAGCAGGTTCTTC. Encoded protein: CAWSSGNPSRFF.

The chain links TRBV14 to TRBJ2-7; a weak D match, TRBD2 (5 bases). The germline V and J ends were trimmed by 6 bases and 7 bases, with 16 bases remaining between them. This CDR3 comprises 13 residues. Germline-derived CDR1 and CDR2 are SGHDN and FVKESK. CDR3 nucleotide sequence: TGTGCCAGCAGTCCTACGGGGTTGTCAGAGCAGTACTTC. Protein product: CASSPTGLSEQYF.

This chain joins TRBV5-6 and TRBJ2-4; perhaps TRBD1 as D (6 bases). V dropped 0 bases and J dropped 8 bases, with 12 bases sitting between them. The CDR3 contains 14 residues. CDR1 and CDR2 from the germline V gene are SGHDT and YYEEEE. The DNA for the CDR3 is TGTGCCAGCAGCTTGGCTTCAGGGGTTGACATTCAGTACTTC. Its protein product is CASSLASGVDIQYF.

A few counts support this clone. CDR3 coding DNA: TGCAGCGCCTCGCCCCCCCTGAACACTGAAGCTTTCTTT. This sequence encodes CSASPPLNTEAFF. The rearrangement uses TRBV29-1 and TRBJ1-1; D gene ambiguous. The CDR3 contains 13 residues. V lost 7 bases, J lost 0 bases, and 12 bases lay in between. The germline gives CDR1 SQVTM, CDR2 ANQGSEA.

The table lists this clone with a few counts. The chain has TRBV29-1 and TRBJ2-6; D unclear. Germline assignment: CDR1 SQVTM and CDR2 ANQGSEA. Trimming shortened V by 5 bases and J by 2 bases, and 10 bases separated the two germline ends. This CDR3 contains 14 residues. The CDR3 nucleotides are TGCAGCGTTATCCAAAGCGCTGGGGCCAACGTCCTGACTTTC. This codes for CSVIQSAGANVLTF. Filled out from reference TRBV29-1 and TRBJ2-6, the complete variable domain reads SAVISQKPSRDICQRGTSLTIQCQVDSQVTMMFWYRQQPGQSLTLIATANQGSEATYESGFVIDKFPISRPNLTFSTLTVSNMSPEDSSIYLCSVIQSAGANVLTFGAGSRLTVL.

The chain links TRBV4-2 to TRBJ1-1, with a possible D match to TRBD1 (5 bases). Germline V gene data show CDR1 as LGHNA and CDR2 as YNFKEQ. The V and J ends lost 0 bases and 4 bases respectively, with 12 bases between them. This CDR3 comprises 15 residues. The CDR3 reads CASSQEQGGGTEAFF. The CDR3 region has the DNA TGTGCCAGCAGCCAAGAGCAGGGCGGGGGCACTGAAGCTTTCTTT.

V and J are TRBV29-1 and TRBJ1-2; no reliable D call. Germline CDR1 and CDR2: SQVTM and ANQGSEA. The CDR3 has 13 residues. V shed 2 bases and J shed 7 bases, with 14 bases lying between them. The chain's CDR3 is CSVELGNLGGYTF. For the CDR3, the DNA is TGCAGCGTTGAACTGGGGAACCTGGGTGGCTACACCTTC.

The J gene is TRBJ1-5, the V gene TRBV7-8; the match to TRBD1 covers 8 bases. The germline V gene encodes CDR1 SGHVS and CDR2 FQNEAQ. The CDR3 runs to 15 residues. V lost 3 bases to trimming and J lost 7 bases; unmatched junction nucleotides: 8. CDR3 sequence reads: CASSFGTGVSQPQHF. The CDR3 DNA reads TGTGCCAGCAGCTTCGGGACAGGCGTTTCCCAGCCCCAGCATTTT.

V gene TRBV2 combines with J gene TRBJ2-1; D remains unclear. Trimming cost V 8 bases and J 8 bases, with 19 bases left between them. Germline V gives CDR1 SNHLY, CDR2 FYNNEI. The CDR3 is 14 amino acids. CDR3 coding DNA: TGTGCCAGCCGACCCATCCGGCAATCCGATGAGCAGTTCTTC. Its translation is CASRPIRQSDEQFF.